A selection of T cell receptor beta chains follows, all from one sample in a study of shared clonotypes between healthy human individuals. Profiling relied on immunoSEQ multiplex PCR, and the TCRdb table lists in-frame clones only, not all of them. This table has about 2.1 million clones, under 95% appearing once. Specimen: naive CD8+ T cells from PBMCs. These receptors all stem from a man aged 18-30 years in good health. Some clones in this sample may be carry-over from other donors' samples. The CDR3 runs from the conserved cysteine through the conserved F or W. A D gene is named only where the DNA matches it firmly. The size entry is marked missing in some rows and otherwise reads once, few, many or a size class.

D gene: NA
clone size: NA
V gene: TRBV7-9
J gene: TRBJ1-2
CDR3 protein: CASSYQGSEGYTF
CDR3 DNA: TGTGCCAGCAGCTATCAGGGTTCTGAGGGCTACACCTTC

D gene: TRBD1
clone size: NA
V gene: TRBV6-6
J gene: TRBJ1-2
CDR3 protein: CASSYGTVDYGYTF
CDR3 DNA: TGTGCCAGCAGCTACGGGACAGTTGACTATGGCTACACCTTC

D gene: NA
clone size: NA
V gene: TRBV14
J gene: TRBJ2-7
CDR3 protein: CASSQWATLPYEQYF
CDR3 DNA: TGTGCCAGCAGCCAATGGGCCACTCTTCCCTACGAGCAGTACTTC

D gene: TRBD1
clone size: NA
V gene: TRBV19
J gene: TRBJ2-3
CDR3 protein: CASSIVTGGTDTQYF
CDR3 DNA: TGTGCCAGTAGTATTGTGACAGGGGGCACAGATACGCAGTATTTT

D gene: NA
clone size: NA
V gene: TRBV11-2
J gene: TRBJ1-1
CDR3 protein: CASSLVPEGDTEAFF
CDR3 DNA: TGTGCCAGCAGCTTGGTCCCAGAGGGGGACACTGAAGCTTTCTTT

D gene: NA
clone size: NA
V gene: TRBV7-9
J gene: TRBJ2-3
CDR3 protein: CASRIKGQGHTDTQYF
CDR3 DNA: TGTGCCAGCAGAATAAAAGGGCAGGGCCATACAGATACGCAGTATTTT

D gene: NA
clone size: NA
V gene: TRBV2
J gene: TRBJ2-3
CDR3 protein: CASTAQGRLSDTQYF
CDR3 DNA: TGTGCCAGCACCGCCCAGGGTCGTCTCTCAGATACGCAGTATTTT

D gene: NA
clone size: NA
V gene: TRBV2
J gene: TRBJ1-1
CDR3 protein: CASSGPGEENTEAFF
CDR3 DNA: TGTGCCAGCAGTGGGCCCGGCGAGGAGAACACTGAAGCTTTCTTT

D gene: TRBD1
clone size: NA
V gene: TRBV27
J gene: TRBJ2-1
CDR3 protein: CASSYRDRDNEQFF
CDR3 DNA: TGTGCCAGCAGTTACCGGGACAGAGACAATGAGCAGTTCTTC

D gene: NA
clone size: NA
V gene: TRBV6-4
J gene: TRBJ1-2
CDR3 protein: CASRQDGTSYGYTF
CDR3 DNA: TGTGCCAGCCGCCAAGATGGGACATCGTATGGCTACACCTTC

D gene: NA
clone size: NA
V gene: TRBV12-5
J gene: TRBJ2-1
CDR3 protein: CASGLDGYNEQFF
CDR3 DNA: TGTGCTAGTGGCTTGGACGGGTACAATGAGCAGTTCTTC

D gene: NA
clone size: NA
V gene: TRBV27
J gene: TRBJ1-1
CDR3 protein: CASSLSQGGTEAFF
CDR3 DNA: TGTGCCAGCAGTTTATCCCAGGGTGGAACTGAAGCTTTCTTT

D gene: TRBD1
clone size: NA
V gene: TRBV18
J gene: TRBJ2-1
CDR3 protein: CASSRQGGSYNEQFF
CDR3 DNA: TGTGCCAGCTCGAGACAGGGGGGCTCCTACAATGAGCAGTTCTTC

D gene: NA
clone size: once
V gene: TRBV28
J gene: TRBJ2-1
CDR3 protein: CALRAAKEQFF
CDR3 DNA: TGTGCCCTCAGGGCGGCAAAAGAGCAGTTCTTC

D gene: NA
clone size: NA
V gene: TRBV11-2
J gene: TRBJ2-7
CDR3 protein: CASSPGVALYEQYF
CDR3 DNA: TGTGCCAGCAGCCCAGGGGTCGCTCTCTACGAGCAGTACTTC

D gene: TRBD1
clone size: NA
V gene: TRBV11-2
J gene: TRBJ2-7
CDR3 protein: CASSSRDREAYEQYF
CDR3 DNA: TGTGCCAGCAGCAGCCGGGACAGGGAAGCCTACGAGCAGTACTTC

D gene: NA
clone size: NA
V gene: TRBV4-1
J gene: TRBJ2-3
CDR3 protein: CASSQDSGIYTDTQYF
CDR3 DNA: TGCGCCAGCAGCCAAGATTCAGGAATTTACACAGATACGCAGTATTTT

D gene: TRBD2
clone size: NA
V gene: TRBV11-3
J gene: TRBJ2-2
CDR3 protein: CASSFTLTSPGELFF
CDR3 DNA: TGTGCCAGCAGCTTCACCTTGACTAGCCCCGGGGAGCTGTTTTTT

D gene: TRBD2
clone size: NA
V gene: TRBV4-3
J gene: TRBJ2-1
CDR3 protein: CASSVTAGSYNEQFF
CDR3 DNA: TGCGCCAGCAGCGTCACAGCGGGGTCATACAATGAGCAGTTCTTC

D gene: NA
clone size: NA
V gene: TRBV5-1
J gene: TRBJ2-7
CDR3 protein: CASRQDGYEQYF
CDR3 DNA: TGCGCCAGCCGACAGGACGGCTACGAGCAGTACTTC

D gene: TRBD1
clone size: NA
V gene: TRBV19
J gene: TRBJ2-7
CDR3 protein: CASSLWTGSNEQYF
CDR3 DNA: TGTGCCAGTAGTTTGTGGACAGGGTCCAACGAGCAGTACTTC